This TCR beta chain was recovered during a study of T cell responses to AZD1222 COVID-19 vaccine. Across the whole study: Investigators merged groups given second doses at roughly 4 or roughly 12 weeks.

Profiled with immunoSEQ multiplex PCR; TCRdb holds only in-frame clones, not every one. The sample carries approximately 100,000 clones, 80% to 90% recorded once. In regard to this clone: Its antigen is unidentified.

General study findings and limits: The study found vaccine-associated CD4 TCRs spanning spike, dominant at 160-218 and 743-854. Recipients of two AZD1222 doses showed rising Spike-specific TCR breadth and depth. At baseline, just five to seven AZD1222 recipients tested seropositive.

Germline values: CDR1 MNHEY, CDR2 SVGAGI. Trimming removed 5 bases at V and 1 base at J, with 12 bases between. The CDR3 runs 15 residues. Specimen: peripheral blood, collected on day 0 of AZD1222 vaccination. The receptor's source is an adult in good health. The V call is TRBV6-5, the J call TRBJ1-5; D call uncertain. The CDR3 DNA reads as TGTGCCAGCAGTATGACCCGAGGGAGCAATCAGCCCCAGCATTTT. It encodes CASSMTRGSNQPQHF.